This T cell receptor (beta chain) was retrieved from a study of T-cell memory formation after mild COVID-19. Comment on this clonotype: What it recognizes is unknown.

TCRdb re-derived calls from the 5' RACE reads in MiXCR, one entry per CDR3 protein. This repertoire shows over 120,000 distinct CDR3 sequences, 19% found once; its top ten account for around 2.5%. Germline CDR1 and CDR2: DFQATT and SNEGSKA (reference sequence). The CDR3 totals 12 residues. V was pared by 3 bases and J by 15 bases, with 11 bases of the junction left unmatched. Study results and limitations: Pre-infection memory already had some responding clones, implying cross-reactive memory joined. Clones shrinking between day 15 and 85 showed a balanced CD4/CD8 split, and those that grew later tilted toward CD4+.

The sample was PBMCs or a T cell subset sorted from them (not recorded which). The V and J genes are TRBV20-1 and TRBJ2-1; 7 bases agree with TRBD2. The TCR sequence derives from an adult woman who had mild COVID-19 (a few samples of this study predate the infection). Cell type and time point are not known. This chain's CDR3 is CSARPSGLDPFF. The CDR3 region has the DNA TGCAGTGCTAGGCCTAGTGGACTAGATCCGTTCTTC.